The TCR beta chain under discussion was sequenced for a study of monozygotic twins with inflammatory bowel disease. Each TCR library used 3500 ng of total RNA. Through template switching, UMIs that included a 6-nucleotide sample barcode were added. TCRdb derives one entry per CDR3 protein from the 5' RACE reads, leaving out DNA. Its table lists over 200,000 distinct CDR3 sequences. The CDR3 loop spans 15 amino acids. CDR1 KGHDR and CDR2 SFDVKD come from the germline V gene. Material for sequencing was blood. The V gene is TRBV24-1, the J gene TRBJ2-3; the TCRdb D gene call, TRBD1, has no DNA to confirm it. This TCR came from a human donor with ulcerative colitis or Crohn's disease, or a healthy co-twin of an affected twin (not recorded which). The CDR3 region is CATSDSGLGPDTQYF.